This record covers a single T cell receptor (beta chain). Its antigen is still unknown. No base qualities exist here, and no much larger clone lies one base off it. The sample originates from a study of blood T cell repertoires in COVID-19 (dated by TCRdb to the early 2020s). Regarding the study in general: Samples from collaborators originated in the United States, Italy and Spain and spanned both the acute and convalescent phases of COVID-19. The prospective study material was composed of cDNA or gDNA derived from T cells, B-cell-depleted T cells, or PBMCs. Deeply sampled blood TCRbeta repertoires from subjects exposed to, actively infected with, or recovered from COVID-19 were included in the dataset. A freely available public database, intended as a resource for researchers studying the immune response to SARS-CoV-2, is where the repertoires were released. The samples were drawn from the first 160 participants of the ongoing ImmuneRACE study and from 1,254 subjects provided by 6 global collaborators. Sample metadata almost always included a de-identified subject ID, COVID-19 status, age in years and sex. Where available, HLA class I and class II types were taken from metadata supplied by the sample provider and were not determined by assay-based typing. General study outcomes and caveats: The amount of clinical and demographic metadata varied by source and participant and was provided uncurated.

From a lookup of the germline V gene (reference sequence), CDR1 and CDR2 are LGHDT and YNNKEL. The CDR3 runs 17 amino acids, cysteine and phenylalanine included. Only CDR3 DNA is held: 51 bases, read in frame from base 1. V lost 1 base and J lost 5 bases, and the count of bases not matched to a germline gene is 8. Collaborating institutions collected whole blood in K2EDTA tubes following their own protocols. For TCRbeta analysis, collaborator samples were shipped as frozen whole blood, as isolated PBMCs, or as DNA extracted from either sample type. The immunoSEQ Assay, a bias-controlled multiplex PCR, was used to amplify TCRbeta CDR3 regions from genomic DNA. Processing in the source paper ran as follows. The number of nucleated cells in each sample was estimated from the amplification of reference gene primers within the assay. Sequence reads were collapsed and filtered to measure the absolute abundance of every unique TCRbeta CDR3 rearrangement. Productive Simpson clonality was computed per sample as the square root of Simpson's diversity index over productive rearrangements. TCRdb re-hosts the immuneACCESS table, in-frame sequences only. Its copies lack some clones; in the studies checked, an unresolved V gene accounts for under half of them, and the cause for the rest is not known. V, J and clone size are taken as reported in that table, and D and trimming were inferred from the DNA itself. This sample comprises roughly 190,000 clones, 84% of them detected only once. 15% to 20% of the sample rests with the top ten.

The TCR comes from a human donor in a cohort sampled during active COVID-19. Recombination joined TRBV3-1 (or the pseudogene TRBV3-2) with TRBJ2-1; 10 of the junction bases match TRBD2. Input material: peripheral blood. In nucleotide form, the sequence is TGTGCCAGCAGCCAAGTGCCCCTAGCGGGAGCCAACAATGAGCAGTTCTTC. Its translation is CASSQVPLAGANNEQFF.